The present entry profiles one TCR beta chain with its context. Per the authors' pipeline: Owing to the provision of junction-only sequences devoid of quality scores by immunoSEQ, filtering differed. Measured with immunoSEQ multiplex PCR; TCRdb has only the in-frame clones, and not every one. V, J and clone size derive from that table, while D and trimming were established from the DNA sequence. The data contain hundreds of thousands of clones, roughly 70% of them singletons. The entry originates in a study of shared clonotypes between healthy human individuals. The V gene's germline CDR1 is SGHNT and CDR2 YYREEE (reference sequence). The CDR3 is 14 amino acids. V gave up 4 bases and J gave up 5 bases, with 15 bases separating them.

This receptor was taken from a man aged 25-40 years in good health. The chain joins TRBV5-4 to TRBJ2-5, with TRBD2 as a possible D gene (5 bases). Material for sequencing was memory CD4+ T cells sorted from blood. As for subset: CD45RA-negative fraction. In nucleotides, the CDR3 is TGTGCCAGCAGCCCTAAGGTCACGGGGGAGACCCAGTACTTC. This translates into CASSPKVTGETQYF. The entire variable domain, with the rest obtained from reference TRBV5-4 and TRBJ2-5, is as follows: ETGVTQSPTHLIKTRGQQVTLRCSSQSGHNTVSWYQQALGQGPQFIFQYYREEENGRGNFPPRFSGLQFPNYSSELNVNALELDDSALYLCASSPKVTGETQYFGPGTRLLVL.